This entry lists 23 T cell receptor beta chains sequenced from one sample in a study of blood T cell repertoires in COVID-19. TCRdb keeps only in-frame clones here, not all; method: immunoSEQ multiplex PCR. This table has nearly 45,000 clones, roughly 87% appearing once. Sequenced sample: peripheral blood. The receptors were sampled from a woman of 80 years or more in a cohort sampled during active or convalescent COVID-19.

The CDR3 loop is CAISENQGNSGANVLTF. The CDR3 nucleotides read TGTGCCATCAGTGAAAATCAGGGTAACTCTGGGGCCAACGTCCTGACTTTC. J is TRBJ2-6 and V is TRBV10-3; D is possibly TRBD1 (5 bases). CDR1 ENHRY and CDR2 SYGVKD come from the germline V gene. The CDR3 runs 17 residues. V was cut by 3 bases and J by 0 bases, with 12 bases left in between.

The CDR3, as DNA: TGCGCCAGCAGCCAAGTCGGGACTATATCCTACGAGCAGTACTTC. Amino acids: CASSQVGTISYEQYF. This chain joins TRBV4-1 and TRBJ2-7, with 7 bases identical to TRBD2. The CDR3 is 15 amino acids. The V gene end was trimmed by 1 base and the J gene end by 1 base; junction bases not matched to a gene: 4. Germline V CDR1 and CDR2: MGHRA, YSYEKL.

The V call is TRBV9, the J call TRBJ1-1; D unresolved. Germline-derived CDR1 and CDR2 are SGDLS and YYNGEE. The V end lost 1 base, the J end lost 0 bases, and 10 bases lay between the germline ends. This CDR3 has 15 residues. CDR3 residues: CASSVTSQMNTEAFF. CDR3 coding DNA: TGTGCCAGCAGCGTAACGTCACAGATGAACACTGAAGCTTTCTTT.

The chain employs TRBV5-8 and TRBJ1-5; D is unresolved. The CDR3 runs 17 residues. Germline V gene lookup returns CDR1 SGHTS and CDR2 YDEGEE. V shed 2 bases and J shed 3 bases, with 18 bases lying between them. CDR3 loop: CASSFGRHSVFNQPQHF. The CDR3 bases are TGTGCCAGCAGCTTCGGTCGTCATTCGGTCTTCAATCAGCCCCAGCATTTT. Combining the CDR3 with reference TRBV5-8 and TRBJ1-5 gives the whole variable domain EAGVTQSPTHLIKTRGQQATLRCSPISGHTSVYWYQQALGLGLQFLLWYDEGEERNRGNFPPRFSGRQFPNYSSELNVNALELEDSALYLCASSFGRHSVFNQPQHFGDGTRLSIL.

V gene TRBV7-8 combines with J gene TRBJ1-6; D unresolved. CDR1 and CDR2 (germline): SGHVS, FQNEAQ. Trimming removed 6 bases at V and 5 bases at J, with 17 bases between. This CDR3 is 16 amino acids long. The CDR3 coding sequence is TGTGCCAGCAGTTATACTCGAGGTCCGAATAATTCACCCCTCCACTTT. Its translation: CASSYTRGPNNSPLHF.

This clone was seen only once. The V and J genes are TRBV10-3 and TRBJ1-5, with D perhaps matching TRBD1 (5 bases). CDR3 length equals 12 residues. From germline, CDR1 is ENHRY and CDR2 SYGVKD. Deletions cut 2 bases from V and 11 bases from J, with 10 bases between. As DNA, the CDR3 is TGTGCCATCAGTGAGGCAGACAGTTCCCAGCATTTT. Residues: CAISEADSSQHF.

The chain couples TRBV2 to TRBJ1-2; TRBD1 aligns across 9 bases. From germline, CDR1 is SNHLY and CDR2 FYNNEI. The J segment lost 4 bases and the V segment lost 8 bases, leaving 5 bases of the junction unmatched. The CDR3 runs to 13 residues. The CDR3: CASDRDRAYGYTF. The CDR3 DNA is TGTGCCAGCGACCGGGACAGGGCCTATGGCTACACCTTC.

The chain employs TRBV19 and TRBJ1-1; D may be TRBD1 (5 bases). This CDR3 contains 13 residues. Germline assignment: CDR1 LNHDA and CDR2 SQIVND (reference sequence). V dropped 3 bases and J dropped 1 base, with 6 bases sitting between them. CDR3 protein: CASSIGQNTEAFF. As DNA, the CDR3 is TGTGCCAGTAGTATTGGACAGAACACTGAAGCTTTCTTT.

Only one count was recorded for this clone. This chain connects TRBV2 to TRBJ2-6; no clear D gene. There are 14 residues in the CDR3. Germline CDR1 SNHLY, CDR2 FYNNEI. V was trimmed by 3 bases and J by 0 bases, leaving 3 bases between them. The CDR3 DNA is TGTGCCAGCAGTGACAGCTCTGGGGCCAACGTCCTGACTTTC. Translated, it gives CASSDSSGANVLTF.

In its sample, this clone was seen a few times. The chain uses TRBV11-3 and TRBJ2-1; D unclear. V shed 5 bases and J shed 5 bases, with 13 bases lying between them. Germline CDR1 and CDR2: SGHNT and YENEEA. The CDR3 has 14 amino acids. The CDR3: CASSPLGRHNEQFF. The CDR3 coding sequence is TGTGCCAGCAGCCCTCTAGGTAGGCACAATGAGCAGTTCTTC.

J is TRBJ2-3 and V is TRBV19, with 8 bases identical to TRBD2. CDR3 length: 14 residues. Trimming took 7 bases from V and 3 from J; bases not matched to a gene: 6. Per germline, CDR1 LNHDA and CDR2 SQIVND (reference sequence). The CDR3 loop is CASKRGQMTDTQYF. Written as DNA, the CDR3 is TGTGCCAGTAAGCGGGGGCAGATGACAGATACGCAGTATTTT.

This chain connects TRBV7-2 to TRBJ1-4; tentatively, D is TRBD1 (5 bases). The V end was cut by 6 bases, the J end by 4 bases, with 12 bases between. The CDR3 is 14 residues long. From germline, CDR1 is SGHTA and CDR2 FQGNSA. The CDR3 DNA follows: TGTGCCAGCAGGCGGGACTTATTTAATGAAAAACTGTTTTTT. This codes for CASRRDLFNEKLFF.

The chain employs TRBV11-2 and TRBJ1-1, with D possibly matching TRBD1 (6 bases). Germline CDR1 is SGHAT and CDR2 is FQNNGV. Trimming took 5 bases from V and 4 from J, leaving 14 bases between them. The CDR3 sequence is 14 residues long. The CDR3 sequence is CASSPRTESTEAFF. In DNA form, the CDR3 reads TGTGCCAGCAGCCCCCGGACAGAGAGCACTGAAGCTTTCTTT.

The chain links TRBV15 to TRBJ2-5, with 8 bases aligning to TRBD2. Germline trimming cut 1 base from V and 3 bases from J; bases unmatched to any gene: 4. CDR3 length: 15 amino acids. CDR1 and CDR2 from the germline V gene are LNHNV and YYDKDF (reference sequence). The CDR3 loop is CATSRVIGGEETQYF. The CDR3 DNA is TGTGCCACCAGCAGAGTGATCGGGGGGGAAGAGACCCAGTACTTC.

J is TRBJ1-5 and V is TRBV27; 9 bases fit TRBD1. The trim removed 4 bases at V and 6 bases at J, leaving 7 bases unmatched. The CDR3 sequence is 15 residues long. Germline V gene sequence: CDR1 MNHEY, CDR2 SMNVEV (reference sequence). CDR3: CASSSGQGRGQPQHF. The CDR3 DNA follows: TGTGCCAGCAGTTCCGGACAGGGGCGCGGTCAGCCCCAGCATTTT.

A single count supports this clone. This chain uses TRBV27 with TRBJ1-2, with D tentatively TRBD1 (6 bases). The V and J ends lost 3 bases and 1 base respectively, with 15 bases between them. Germline CDR1 reads MNHEY; CDR2 reads SMNVEV (reference sequence). This CDR3 contains 16 residues. Here the CDR3 DNA reads TGTGCCAGCAGTTTCTCAGGGGTGTCGGGTAACTATGGCTACACCTTC. Encoded protein: CASSFSGVSGNYGYTF.

The chain uses TRBV4-2 and TRBJ2-1; TRBD2 matches 13 bases. Trimming cost V 4 bases and J 6 bases; bases outside gene matches: 3. Germline CDR1 and CDR2: LGHNA and YNFKEQ. The CDR3 sequence is 15 residues long. The CDR3 here is CASSLGTSGVNEQFF. In DNA, the CDR3 is TGTGCCAGCAGCCTCGGGACTAGCGGGGTCAATGAGCAGTTCTTC.

The chain links TRBV27 to TRBJ2-3; tentatively, D is TRBD1 (5 bases). This CDR3 is 13 amino acids long. Germline CDR1 and CDR2: MNHEY and SMNVEV (reference sequence). The ends were cut back, 5 bases at V and 4 bases at J, with 10 bases in the middle. The CDR3, as DNA: TGTGCCAGCAGTATAGTACAGGCAGATACGCAGTATTTT. It codes for CASSIVQADTQYF.

V usage is TRBV18 and J usage is TRBJ1-1; no clear D gene. Germline CDR1 KGHSH, CDR2 LQKENI. V lost 5 bases, J lost 1 base, and 8 bases lay in between. This CDR3 is 13 amino acids long. The CDR3 loop reads CASSIQPNTEAFF. The CDR3 bases are TGTGCCAGCTCAATACAGCCGAACACTGAAGCTTTCTTT. The variable domain in full, completed from reference TRBV18 and TRBJ1-1, reads NAGVMQNPRHLVRRRGQEARLRCSPMKGHSHVYWYRQLPEEGLKFMVYLQKENIIDESGMPKERFSAEFPKEGPSILRIQQVVRGDSAAYFCASSIQPNTEAFFGQGTRLTVV.

The genes are TRBV7-2 and TRBJ2-1; a weak D match, TRBD2 (6 bases). This CDR3 spans 15 amino acids. CDR1 is SGHTA, CDR2 FQGNSA, per germline. The V end was cut by 0 bases, the J end by 2 bases, with 8 bases between. In DNA form, the CDR3 reads TGTGCCAGCAGCTTAGCGGGCGGGGCCTACAATGAGCAGTTCTTC. The encoded protein is CASSLAGGAYNEQFF.

J is TRBJ2-2 and V is TRBV11-2, with a possible D match to TRBD1 (5 bases). The CDR3 consists of 14 residues. V lost 0 bases, J lost 6 bases, and 8 bases lay in between. CDR1 and CDR2 from the germline V gene are SGHAT and FQNNGV. The CDR3 nucleotides are TGTGCCAGCAGCTTAGATCTAGGGGCCGGGGAGCTGTTTTTT. The encoded protein is CASSLDLGAGELFF.

The CDR3 DNA reads TGTGCCAGCAGCTCAAGACAGGGAGAGACCCAGTACTTC. Translated, it gives CASSSRQGETQYF. The chain joins TRBV11-2 to TRBJ2-5, with TRBD1 matching over 7 bases. V lost 4 bases to trimming and J lost 4 bases; unmatched junction nucleotides: 3. This CDR3 spans 13 amino acids. Germline lookup yields CDR1 SGHAT and CDR2 FQNNGV.

This rearrangement joins TRBV19 to TRBJ2-1, with TRBD2 as a possible D gene (6 bases). Germline V lookup: CDR1 LNHDA, CDR2 SQIVND (reference sequence). Trimming removed 3 bases from V and 12 bases from J, with 15 bases in between. CDR3 size: 13 residues. This chain's CDR3 is CASSIGWRGMQFF. As DNA, the CDR3 is TGTGCCAGTAGTATTGGCTGGCGGGGAATGCAGTTCTTC.